These 14 T cell receptor beta chains were all obtained from the same sample, sequenced in a study of T cells after yellow fever vaccination. TCRdb itself ran the 5' RACE reads through MiXCR, one entry per CDR3 protein. The repertoire holds hundreds of thousands of distinct CDR3 sequences, with around 12% as singletons. Sequences were derived from PBMCs, sampled on the day of the yellow fever booster vaccination. These receptors all come from a man aged 30 to 45 who received the YFV17D yellow fever vaccine.

This clonotype was detected ten times or more. The V call is TRBV12-3 or TRBV12-4, the J call TRBJ2-4; 8 bases align to TRBD1. Unmatched junction bases numbered 4, after V lost 3 bases and J lost 0 bases. This CDR3 contains 16 residues. This chain's CDR3 is CASSLGQAIAKNIQYF. For the CDR3, the DNA is TGTGCCAGCAGTTTGGGACAGGCAATAGCCAAAAACATTCAGTACTTC.

This chain uses TRBV20-1 with TRBJ2-7; 9 nucleotides line up with TRBD1. This CDR3 comprises 16 residues. The V segment lost 1 base and the J segment 2 bases; nucleotides outside the gene matches: 9. Germline assignment: CDR1 DFQATT and CDR2 SNEGSKA (reference sequence). CDR3 in amino acids: CSARVSGTGNPYEQYF. As DNA, the CDR3 is TGCAGTGCTAGAGTCTCCGGGACAGGGAACCCCTACGAGCAGTACTTC.

This clonotype was seen only a few times. The chain links TRBV4-1 to TRBJ2-7; 7 bases are shared with TRBD2. V lost 3 bases and J lost 0; bases outside the gene matches: 8. CDR3 size: 16 residues. Germline loops: CDR1 MGHRA, CDR2 YSYEKL. CDR3 region: CASSHSSSGSSYEQYF. The CDR3 region has the DNA TGCGCCAGCAGCCACAGTTCTAGCGGAAGCTCCTACGAGCAGTACTTC.

This clonotype showed up just a few times. The gene calls are TRBV9 and TRBJ2-1, with a tentative D call TRBD1 (8 bases). CDR1 is SGDLS and CDR2 is YYNGEE in the germline V gene. The CDR3 is made up of 17 amino acids. V lost 3 bases and J lost 7, with 23 bases in between. The CDR3 loop is CASSEPAGDRWANEQFF. The CDR3 nucleotides are TGTGCCAGCAGCGAACCGGCGGGGGACAGGTGGGCAAATGAGCAGTTCTTC. Together with reference TRBV9 and TRBJ2-1, the CDR3 gives the full variable domain: DSGVTQTPKHLITATGQRVTLRCSPRSGDLSVYWYQQSLDQGLQFLIQYYNGEERAKGNILERFSAQQFPDLHSELNLSSLELGDSALYFCASSEPAGDRWANEQFFGPGTRLTVL.

This clonotype has only a few counts. This chain links TRBV6-1 with TRBJ1-4, with 10 bases matching TRBD1. CDR1 MNHNS and CDR2 SASEGT come from the germline V gene. V lost 3 bases and J lost 8; bases outside the gene matches: 3. The CDR3 is 14 residues long. CDR3 amino acids: CASSDRDRGEKLFF. DNA of the CDR3: TGTGCCAGCAGTGACCGGGACAGGGGAGAAAAACTGTTTTTT.

This clonotype turned up a few times. The chain recombines TRBV6-2 or TRBV6-3 with TRBJ2-4; weak D call: TRBD1 (5 bases). Deletions cut 5 bases from V and 6 bases from J, with 17 bases between. The germline gives CDR1 MNHEY, CDR2 SVGEGT. The CDR3 has 15 residues. CDR3 sequence reads: CASSPGEARGNIQYF. The CDR3 nucleotides read TGTGCCAGCAGTCCCGGCGAGGCTAGGGGAAACATTCAGTACTTC.

This clonotype was seen only a few times. The rearrangement links TRBV18 to TRBJ2-7; D is ambiguous. The germline V gene has CDR1 KGHSH and CDR2 LQKENI. V was cut by 5 bases and J by 1 base, with 6 bases left in between. This CDR3 region has 12 residues. CDR3 sequence (DNA): TGTGCCAGCTCAAGAGAATCCTACGAGCAGTACTTC. This codes for CASSRESYEQYF.

This clonotype was counted only a few times. The chain links TRBV24-1 to TRBJ2-5, with D possibly being TRBD2 (5 bases). Germline V gives CDR1 KGHDR, CDR2 SFDVKD. The CDR3 is made up of 15 amino acids. V gave up 5 bases and J gave up 2 bases, with 14 bases separating them. In DNA, the CDR3 is TGTGCCACCAGTGCGGGGAGACGAATACAAGAGACCCAGTACTTC. Amino acid sequence: CATSAGRRIQETQYF.

The table lists this clonotype with a few counts. This chain connects TRBV28 to TRBJ1-2, with D uncertain. Germline V gene lookup returns CDR1 MDHEN and CDR2 SYDVKM. V lost 6 bases to trimming and J lost 4 bases, with 12 bases between them. The CDR3 spans 13 residues. CDR3 loop: CASSPWSSYGYTF. In DNA, the CDR3 is TGTGCCAGCAGCCCATGGTCCAGCTATGGCTACACCTTC.

In this sample, this clonotype turned up many times. The V and J genes are TRBV20-1 and TRBJ2-5, with 10 nucleotides matching TRBD2. This CDR3 region has 14 residues. The ends lost 1 base at V and 5 bases at J; junction bases unmatched: 4. Germline V gene sequence: CDR1 DFQATT, CDR2 SNEGSKA (reference sequence). CDR3 sequence reads: CSARGLAGVETQYF. DNA for the CDR3: TGCAGTGCTAGAGGGCTAGCGGGAGTGGAGACCCAGTACTTC.

This clonotype turned up a few times. V is TRBV4-3 and J is TRBJ2-3; TRBD1 agrees at 7 bases. The CDR3 has 17 residues. Trimming at V came to 0 bases and at J to 2 bases, leaving 8 bases not matched to a gene. Germline CDR1 is LGHNA and CDR2 is YSLEER. DNA for the CDR3: TGCGCCAGCAGCCAAGAAGGTCCGACAGGGATCACAGATACGCAGTATTTT. Its translation: CASSQEGPTGITDTQYF.

This clonotype was picked up a small number of times. This chain uses TRBV10-3 with TRBJ2-3; a weak D match, TRBD2 (6 bases). CDR3 size: 14 residues. Trimming pared 4 bases from V and 4 bases from J, leaving 12 bases between. The germline gives CDR1 ENHRY, CDR2 SYGVKD. The CDR3 sequence: CAISVGGISDTQYF. The CDR3 nucleotides read TGTGCCATCAGTGTTGGCGGGATCTCAGATACGCAGTATTTT.

The rearrangement uses TRBV20-1 and TRBJ2-7, with 13 nucleotides matching TRBD2. V was clipped by 4 bases and J by 6 bases; unmatched bases: 3. CDR3 length equals 13 residues. The germline V gene encodes CDR1 DFQATT and CDR2 SNEGSKA (reference sequence). The CDR3 region has the DNA TGCAGTGCTAAAACTAGCGGGAGGGTCGAGCAGTACTTC. It codes for CSAKTSGRVEQYF.

This sequence joins TRBV7-2 and TRBJ2-7, with D maybe TRBD1 (6 bases). Trimming removed 4 bases at V and 0 bases at J, with 13 bases between. The germline V gene encodes CDR1 SGHTA and CDR2 FQGNSA. This CDR3 contains 15 residues. For the CDR3, the DNA is TGTGCCAGCAGCTACCGTGGGGGCCTCTCCTACGAGCAGTACTTC. Encoded protein: CASSYRGGLSYEQYF.